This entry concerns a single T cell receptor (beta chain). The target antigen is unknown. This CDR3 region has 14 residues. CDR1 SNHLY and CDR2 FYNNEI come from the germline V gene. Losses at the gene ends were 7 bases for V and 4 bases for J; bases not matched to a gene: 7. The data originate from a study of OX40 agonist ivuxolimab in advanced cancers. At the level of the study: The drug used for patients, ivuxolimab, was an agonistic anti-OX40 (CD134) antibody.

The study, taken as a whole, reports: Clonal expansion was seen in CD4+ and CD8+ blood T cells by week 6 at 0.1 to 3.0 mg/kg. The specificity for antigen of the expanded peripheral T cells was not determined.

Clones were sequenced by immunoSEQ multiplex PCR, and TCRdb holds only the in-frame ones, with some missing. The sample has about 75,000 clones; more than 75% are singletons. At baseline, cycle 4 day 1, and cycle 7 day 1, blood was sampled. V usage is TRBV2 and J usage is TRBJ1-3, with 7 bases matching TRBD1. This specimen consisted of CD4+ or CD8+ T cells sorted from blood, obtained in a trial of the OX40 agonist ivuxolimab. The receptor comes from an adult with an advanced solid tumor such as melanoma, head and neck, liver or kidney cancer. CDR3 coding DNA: TGTGCCAGCAAAAAGACAGGGAACGGAAACACCATATATTTT. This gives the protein CASKKTGNGNTIYF.